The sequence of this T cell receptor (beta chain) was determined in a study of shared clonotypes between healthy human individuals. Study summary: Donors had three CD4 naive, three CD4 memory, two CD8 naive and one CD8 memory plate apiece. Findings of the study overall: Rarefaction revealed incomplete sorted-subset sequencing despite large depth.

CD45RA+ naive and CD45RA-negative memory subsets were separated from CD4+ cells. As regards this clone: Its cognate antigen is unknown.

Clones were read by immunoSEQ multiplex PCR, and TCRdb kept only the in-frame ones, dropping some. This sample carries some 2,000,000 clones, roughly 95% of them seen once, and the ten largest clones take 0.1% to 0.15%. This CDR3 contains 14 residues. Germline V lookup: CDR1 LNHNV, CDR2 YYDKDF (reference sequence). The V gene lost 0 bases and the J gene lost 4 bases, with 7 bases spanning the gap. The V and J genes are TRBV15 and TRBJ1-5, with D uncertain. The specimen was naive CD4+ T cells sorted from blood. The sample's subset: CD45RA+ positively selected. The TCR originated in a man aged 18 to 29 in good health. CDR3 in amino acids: CATSRDITNQPQHF. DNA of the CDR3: TGTGCCACCAGCAGAGACATAACTAATCAGCCCCAGCATTTT.